This T cell receptor (beta chain) was identified in a study of blood T cell repertoires in COVID-19. The wider study: Samples taken during acute and convalescent COVID-19 were collected in the United States, Italy and Spain.

V lost 0 bases, J lost 0 bases, and 11 bases stayed unmatched. The germline V gene has CDR1 GTSNPN and CDR2 SVGIG (reference sequence). There are 19 residues in the CDR3. Data came from immunoSEQ multiplex PCR; TCRdb stores just in-frame clones and leaves some out. This sample yields 300,000 to 350,000 clones, of which roughly nine tenths are seen a single time; 3% to 4.5% belongs to the top ten. This chain uses TRBV30 with TRBJ1-6; 7 positions agree with TRBD1. The sequencing input was peripheral blood. The receptor's source is a woman aged 55-70 years with COVID-19, enrolled during active disease. This CDR3 is CAWSVLGQGESSYNSPLHF. The CDR3 DNA follows: TGTGCCTGGAGTGTACTAGGTCAGGGGGAGAGCTCCTATAATTCACCCCTCCACTTT.